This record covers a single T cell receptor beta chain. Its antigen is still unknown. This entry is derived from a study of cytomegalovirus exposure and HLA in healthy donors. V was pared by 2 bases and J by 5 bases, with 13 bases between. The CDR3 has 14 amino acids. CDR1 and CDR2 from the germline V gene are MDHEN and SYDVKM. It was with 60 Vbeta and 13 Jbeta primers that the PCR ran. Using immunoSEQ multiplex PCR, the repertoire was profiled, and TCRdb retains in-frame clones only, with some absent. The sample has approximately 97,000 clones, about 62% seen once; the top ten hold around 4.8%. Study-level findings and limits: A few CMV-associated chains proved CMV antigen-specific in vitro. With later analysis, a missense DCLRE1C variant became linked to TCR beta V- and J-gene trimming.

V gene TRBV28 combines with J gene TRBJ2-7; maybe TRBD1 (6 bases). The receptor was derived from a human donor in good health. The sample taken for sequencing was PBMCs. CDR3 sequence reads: CASSLGRGMDEQYF. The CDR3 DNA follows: TGTGCCAGCAGTTTAGGCAGGGGAATGGACGAGCAGTACTTC.